This TCR beta chain was profiled in a study of T cell responses to AZD1222 COVID-19 vaccine. Generated by immunoSEQ multiplex PCR, the TCRdb table keeps only in-frame clones and is missing some. This repertoire shows 150,000 to 200,000 clones, around 88% found once; its top ten account for roughly 1.1%. The CDR3 has 16 amino acids. Unmatched junction bases numbered 10, after V lost 3 bases and J lost 8 bases. The germline V gene encodes CDR1 MNHNS and CDR2 SASEGT. This clone has only one observation. Its antigen is unknown. The study, taken as a whole, reports: Vaccine-associated CD4 TCRs spanned spike, dominant at 160-218 and 743-854.

The input for sequencing was peripheral blood, taken 28 days after the second AZD1222 dose. The V and J genes are TRBV6-1 and TRBJ1-6, with TRBD1 matching over 7 bases. The TCR was taken from an adult who received the AZD1222 COVID-19 vaccine. The CDR3 nucleotides are TGTGCCAGCAGTGAGGCCTATACGACAGGGTATTCACCCCTCCACTTT. Its protein product is CASSEAYTTGYSPLHF.